Following are 3 T cell receptor beta chains from one sample sequenced in a study of memory CD4+ T cells and cytomegalovirus serostatus. Data came from immunoSEQ multiplex PCR; TCRdb stores just in-frame clones and leaves some out. The sample includes approximately 60,000 clones, about 81% seen only once; the top ten take more than 0.85%. The sort gate was single viable CD3+CD4+CD8-CD45RO+ cells for memory CD4+ T cells. Sequencing was performed on memory CD4+ T cells from blood. These TCRs come from an adult in good health and CMV-seronegative.

V is TRBV7-2 and J is TRBJ2-3; maybe TRBD2 (6 bases). V was pared by 1 base and J by 1 base, with 12 bases between. Germline V gives CDR1 SGHTA, CDR2 FQGNSA. CDR3 length: 16 amino acids. CDR3 bases: TGTGCCAGCAGCTTAGGCGGGACTCTACGCACAGATACGCAGTATTTT. Its protein is CASSLGGTLRTDTQYF.

This clone was observed once. The chain combines TRBV19 with TRBJ1-1; D possibly corresponds to TRBD1 (5 bases). This CDR3 comprises 14 residues. The V gene's germline CDR1 is LNHDA and CDR2 SQIVND (reference sequence). Trimming took off 0 bases at V and 4 bases at J, with 9 bases between the two ends. The CDR3 is CASSIDRGGTEAFF. The DNA of the CDR3 is TGTGCCAGTAGTATAGACCGGGGCGGCACTGAAGCTTTCTTT.

J is TRBJ2-1 and V is TRBV4-3; 7 nucleotides line up with TRBD2. The V gene end was trimmed by 1 base and the J gene end by 12 bases; junction bases not matched to a gene: 9. The germline V gene has CDR1 LGHNA and CDR2 YSLEER. This CDR3 contains 14 residues. CDR3 loop: CASSQVVGGRGQFF. The CDR3 DNA follows: TGCGCCAGCAGCCAAGTGGTGGGAGGGCGTGGGCAGTTCTTC.